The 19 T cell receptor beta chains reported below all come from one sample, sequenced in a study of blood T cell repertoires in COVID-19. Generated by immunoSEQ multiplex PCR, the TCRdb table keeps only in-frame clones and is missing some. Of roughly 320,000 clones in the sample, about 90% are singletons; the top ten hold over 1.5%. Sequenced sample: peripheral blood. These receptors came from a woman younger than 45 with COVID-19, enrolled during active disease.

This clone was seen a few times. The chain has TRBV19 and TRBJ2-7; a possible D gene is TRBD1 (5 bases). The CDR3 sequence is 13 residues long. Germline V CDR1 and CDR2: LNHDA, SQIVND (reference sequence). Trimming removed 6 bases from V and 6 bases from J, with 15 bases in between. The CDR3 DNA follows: TGTGCCAGTAGAGCTGGAAGGGGCTGCGAGCAGTACGTC. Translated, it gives CASRAGRGCEQYV.

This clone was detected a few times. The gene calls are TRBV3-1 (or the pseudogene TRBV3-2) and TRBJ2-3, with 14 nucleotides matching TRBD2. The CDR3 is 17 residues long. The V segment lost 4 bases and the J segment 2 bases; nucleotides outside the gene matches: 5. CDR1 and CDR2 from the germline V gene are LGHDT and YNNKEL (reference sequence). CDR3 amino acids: CASSPGLAGEVTDTQYF. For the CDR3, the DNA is TGTGCCAGCAGCCCGGGACTAGCGGGGGAGGTCACAGATACGCAGTATTTT.

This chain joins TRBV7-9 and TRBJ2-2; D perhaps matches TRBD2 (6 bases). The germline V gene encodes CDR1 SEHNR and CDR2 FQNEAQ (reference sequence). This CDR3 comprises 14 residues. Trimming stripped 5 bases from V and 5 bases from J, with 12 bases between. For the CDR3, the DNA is TGTGCCAGCAGCGAATGGGGAGGTACCGGGGAGCTGTTTTTT. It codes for CASSEWGGTGELFF. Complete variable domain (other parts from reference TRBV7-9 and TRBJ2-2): DTGVSQNPRHKITKRGQNVTFRCDPISEHNRLYWYRQTLGQGPEFLTYFQNEAQLEKSRLLSDRFSAERPKGSFSTLEIQRTEQGDSAMYLCASSEWGGTGELFFGEGSRLTVL.

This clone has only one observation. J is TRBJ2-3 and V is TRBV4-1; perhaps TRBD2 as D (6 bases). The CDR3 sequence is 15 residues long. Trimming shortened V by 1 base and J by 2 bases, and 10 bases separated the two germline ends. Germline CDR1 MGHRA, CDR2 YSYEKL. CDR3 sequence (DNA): TGCGCCAGCAGCCAAGGTAGCGGAACCACAGATACGCAGTATTTT. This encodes CASSQGSGTTDTQYF.

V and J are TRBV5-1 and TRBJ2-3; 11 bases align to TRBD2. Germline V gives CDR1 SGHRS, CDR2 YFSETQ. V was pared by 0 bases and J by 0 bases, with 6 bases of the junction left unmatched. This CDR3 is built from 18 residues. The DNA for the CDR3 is TGCGCCAGCAGCTTGGCAGTAGCGGGGGGGCCCAGCACAGATACGCAGTATTTT. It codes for CASSLAVAGGPSTDTQYF.

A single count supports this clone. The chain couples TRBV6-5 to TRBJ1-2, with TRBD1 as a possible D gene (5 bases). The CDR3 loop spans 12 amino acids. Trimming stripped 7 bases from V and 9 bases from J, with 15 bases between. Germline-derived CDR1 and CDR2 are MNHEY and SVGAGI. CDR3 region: CASTLWGESYTF. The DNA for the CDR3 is TGTGCCAGCACCCTCTGGGGGGAGAGCTACACCTTC.

In nucleotides, the CDR3 is TGTGCCAGCAGCAAAATAGTGCGGGACAGGGGGTGTGGTGTAACTGAAGCTTTCTTT. Translating it yields CASSKIVRDRGCGVTEAFF. This chain links TRBV21-1 with TRBJ1-1; the D call of TRBD1 is as the table states it, not checked on the DNA. TRBV21-1 corresponds to a pseudogene. There are 19 residues in the CDR3.

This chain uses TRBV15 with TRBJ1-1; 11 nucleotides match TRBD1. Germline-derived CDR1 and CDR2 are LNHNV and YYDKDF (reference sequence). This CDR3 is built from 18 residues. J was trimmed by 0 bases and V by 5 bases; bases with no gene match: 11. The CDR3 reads CATSPGQGALFMNTEAFF. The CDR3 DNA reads TGTGCCACCAGCCCCGGACAGGGGGCCCTTTTTATGAACACTGAAGCTTTCTTT.

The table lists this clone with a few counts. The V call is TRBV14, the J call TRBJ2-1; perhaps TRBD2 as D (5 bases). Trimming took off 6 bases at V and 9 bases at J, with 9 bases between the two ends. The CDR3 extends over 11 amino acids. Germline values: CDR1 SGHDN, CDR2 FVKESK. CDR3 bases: TGTGCCAGCAGGGCAGAGGGTGAGCAGTTCTTC. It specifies CASRAEGEQFF.

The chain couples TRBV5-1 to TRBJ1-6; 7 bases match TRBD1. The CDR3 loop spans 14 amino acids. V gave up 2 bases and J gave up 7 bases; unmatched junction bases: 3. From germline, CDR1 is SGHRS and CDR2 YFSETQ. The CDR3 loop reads CASSFGQDNSPLHF. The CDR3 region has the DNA TGCGCCAGCAGCTTCGGACAGGACAATTCACCCCTCCACTTT.

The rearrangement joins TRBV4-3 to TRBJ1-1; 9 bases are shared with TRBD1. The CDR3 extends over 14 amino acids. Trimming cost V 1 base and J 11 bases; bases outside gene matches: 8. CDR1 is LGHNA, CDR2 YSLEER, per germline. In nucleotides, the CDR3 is TGCGCCAGCAGCCAAGGAGCCTTTGGACAGGGGGCTTTCTTT. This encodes CASSQGAFGQGAFF.

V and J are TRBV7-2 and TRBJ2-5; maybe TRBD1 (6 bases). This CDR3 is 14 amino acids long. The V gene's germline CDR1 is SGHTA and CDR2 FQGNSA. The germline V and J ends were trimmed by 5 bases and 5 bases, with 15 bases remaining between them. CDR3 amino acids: CASSPRGRGETQYF. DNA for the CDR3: TGTGCCAGCAGCCCACGGGGTAGGGGGGAGACCCAGTACTTC. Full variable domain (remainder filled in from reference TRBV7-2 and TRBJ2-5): GAGVSQSPSNKVTEKGKDVELRCDPISGHTALYWYRQSLGQGLEFLIYFQGNSAPDKSGLPSDRFSAERTGGSVSTLTIQRTQQEDSAVYLCASSPRGRGETQYFGPGTRLLVL.

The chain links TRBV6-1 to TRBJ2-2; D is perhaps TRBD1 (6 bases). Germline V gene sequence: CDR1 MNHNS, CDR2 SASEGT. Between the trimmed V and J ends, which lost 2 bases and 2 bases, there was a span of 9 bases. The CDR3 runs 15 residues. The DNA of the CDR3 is TGTGCCAGCAGTGAAAACAGGGTTAACACCGGGGAGCTGTTTTTT. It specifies CASSENRVNTGELFF.

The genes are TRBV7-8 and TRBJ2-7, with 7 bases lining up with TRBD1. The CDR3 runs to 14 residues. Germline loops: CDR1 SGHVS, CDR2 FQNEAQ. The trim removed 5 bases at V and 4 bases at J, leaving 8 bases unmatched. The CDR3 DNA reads TGTGCCAGCAGCGGGTCCGTGACAGGGTACGAGCAGTACGTC. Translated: CASSGSVTGYEQYV.

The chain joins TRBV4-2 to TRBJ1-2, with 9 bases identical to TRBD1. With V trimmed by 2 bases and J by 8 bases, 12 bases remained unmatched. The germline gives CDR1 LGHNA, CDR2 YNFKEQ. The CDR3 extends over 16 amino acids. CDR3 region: CASSQPGGGTGNGYTF. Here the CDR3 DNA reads TGTGCCAGCAGCCAACCCGGCGGCGGGACAGGGAACGGCTACACCTTC.

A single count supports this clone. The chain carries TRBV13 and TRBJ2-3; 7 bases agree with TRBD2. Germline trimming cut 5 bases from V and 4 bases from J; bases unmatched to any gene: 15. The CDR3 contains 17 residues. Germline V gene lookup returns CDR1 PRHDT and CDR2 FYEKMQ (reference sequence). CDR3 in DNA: TGTGCCAGCAGCCCCCCGGGCCCTGGACTAGAGGCAGATACGCAGTATTTT. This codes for CASSPPGPGLEADTQYF.

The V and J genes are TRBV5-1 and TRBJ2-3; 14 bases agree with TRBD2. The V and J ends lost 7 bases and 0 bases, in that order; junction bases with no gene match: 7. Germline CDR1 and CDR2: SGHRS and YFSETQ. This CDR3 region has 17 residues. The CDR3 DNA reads TGCGCCAGCCGTTCGACTAGCGGGGGGGCTAGCACAGATACGCAGTATTTT. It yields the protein CASRSTSGGASTDTQYF.

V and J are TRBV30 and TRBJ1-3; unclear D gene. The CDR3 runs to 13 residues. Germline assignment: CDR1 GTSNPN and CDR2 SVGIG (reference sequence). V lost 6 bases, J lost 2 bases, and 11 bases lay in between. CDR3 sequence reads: CACPRGTGNTIYF. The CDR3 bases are TGTGCCTGCCCCCGGGGAACTGGAAACACCATATATTTT.

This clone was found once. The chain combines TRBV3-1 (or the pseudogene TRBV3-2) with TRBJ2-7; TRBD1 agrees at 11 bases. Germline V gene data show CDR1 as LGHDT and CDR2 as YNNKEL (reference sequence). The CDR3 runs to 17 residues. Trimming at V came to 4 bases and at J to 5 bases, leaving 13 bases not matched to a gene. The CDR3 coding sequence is TGTGCCAGCAGCCCTAATCCACCGGGACAGGGGGACGACGAGCAGTACGTC. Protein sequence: CASSPNPPGQGDDEQYV.